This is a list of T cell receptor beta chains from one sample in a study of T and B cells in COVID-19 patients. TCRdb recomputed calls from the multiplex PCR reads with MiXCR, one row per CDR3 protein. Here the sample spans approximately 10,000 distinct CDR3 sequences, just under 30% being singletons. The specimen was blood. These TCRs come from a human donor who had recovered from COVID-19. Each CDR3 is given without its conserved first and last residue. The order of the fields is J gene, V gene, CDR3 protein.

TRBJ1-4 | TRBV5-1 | ASSSGVGLNEKLF
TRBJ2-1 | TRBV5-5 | ASSLDDGDNEQF
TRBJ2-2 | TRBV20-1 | SAFSGPSTGELF
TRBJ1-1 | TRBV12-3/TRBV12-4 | ASSPVNRAPEAF
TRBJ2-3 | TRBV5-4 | ASSLGLADNTDTQY
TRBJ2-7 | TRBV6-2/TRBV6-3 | ASSDIRLALPYEQY
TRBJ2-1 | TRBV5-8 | ASSFRNEQF
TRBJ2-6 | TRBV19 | ASSSPGHPLISSGANVLT
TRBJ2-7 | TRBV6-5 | ASSLKGTSGSRRGEQY
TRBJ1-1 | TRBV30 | AWETGSGGTEAF
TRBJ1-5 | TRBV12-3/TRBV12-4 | ASSRTGDSNQPQH
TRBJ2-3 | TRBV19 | ASSIGKGAATDTQY